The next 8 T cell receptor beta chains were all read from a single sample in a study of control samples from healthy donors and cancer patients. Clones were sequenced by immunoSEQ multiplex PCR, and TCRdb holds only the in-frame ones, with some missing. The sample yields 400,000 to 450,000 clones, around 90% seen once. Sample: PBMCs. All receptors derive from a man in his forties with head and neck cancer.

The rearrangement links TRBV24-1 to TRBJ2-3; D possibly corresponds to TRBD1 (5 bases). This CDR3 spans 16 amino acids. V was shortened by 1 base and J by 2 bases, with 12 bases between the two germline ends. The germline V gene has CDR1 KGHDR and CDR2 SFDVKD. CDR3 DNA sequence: TGTGCCACCAGTGATTTTGGCGACAGTTCCACAGATACGCAGTATTTT. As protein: CATSDFGDSSTDTQYF.

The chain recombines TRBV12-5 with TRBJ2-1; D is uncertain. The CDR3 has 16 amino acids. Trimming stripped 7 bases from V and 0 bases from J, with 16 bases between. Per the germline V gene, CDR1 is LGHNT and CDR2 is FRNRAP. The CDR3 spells CASAPAYSGSYNEQFF. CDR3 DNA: TGTGCTAGTGCCCCGGCCTACTCCGGCTCCTACAATGAGCAGTTCTTC.

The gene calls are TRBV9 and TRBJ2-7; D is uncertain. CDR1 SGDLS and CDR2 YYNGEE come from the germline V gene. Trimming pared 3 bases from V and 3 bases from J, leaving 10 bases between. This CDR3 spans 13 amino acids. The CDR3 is CASSGTNLYEQYF. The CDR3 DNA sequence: TGTGCCAGCAGCGGCACAAACCTCTACGAGCAGTACTTC.

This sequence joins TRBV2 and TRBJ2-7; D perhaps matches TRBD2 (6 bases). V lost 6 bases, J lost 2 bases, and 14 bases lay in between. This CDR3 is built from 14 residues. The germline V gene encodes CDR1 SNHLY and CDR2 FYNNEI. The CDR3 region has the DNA TGTGCCAGCAGGTCCGGGACTCCACCCTACGAGCAGTACTTC. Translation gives CASRSGTPPYEQYF.

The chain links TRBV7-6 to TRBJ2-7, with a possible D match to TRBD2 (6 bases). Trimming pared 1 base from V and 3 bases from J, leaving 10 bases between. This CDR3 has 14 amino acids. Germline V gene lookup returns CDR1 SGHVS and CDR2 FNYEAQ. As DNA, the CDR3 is TGTGCCAGCAGCTTAGTGGCTAGCGACTACGAGCAGTACTTC. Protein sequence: CASSLVASDYEQYF.

The CDR3 protein is CASSFGGEETQYF. The CDR3 nucleotides read TGCGCCAGCAGCTTTGGCGGGGAAGAGACCCAGTACTTC. The V gene is TRBV5-1, the J gene TRBJ2-5; a possible D gene is TRBD2 (6 bases). V dropped 2 bases and J dropped 3 bases, with 8 bases sitting between them. CDR1 is SGHRS and CDR2 is YFSETQ in the germline V gene. CDR3 length: 13 amino acids. Supplemented by reference TRBV5-1 and TRBJ2-5, the full variable domain reads KAGVTQTPRYLIKTRGQQVTLSCSPISGHRSVSWYQQTPGQGLQFLFEYFSETQRNKGNFPGRFSGRQFSNSRSEMNVSTLELGDSALYLCASSFGGEETQYFGPGTRLLVL.

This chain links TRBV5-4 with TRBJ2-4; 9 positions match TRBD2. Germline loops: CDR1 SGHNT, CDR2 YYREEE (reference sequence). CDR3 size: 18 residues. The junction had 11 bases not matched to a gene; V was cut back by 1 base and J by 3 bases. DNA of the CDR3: TGTGCCAGCAGCTTGTTTGCGGGGGGGCAGTTGGGCAAAAACATTCAGTACTTC. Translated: CASSLFAGGQLGKNIQYF.

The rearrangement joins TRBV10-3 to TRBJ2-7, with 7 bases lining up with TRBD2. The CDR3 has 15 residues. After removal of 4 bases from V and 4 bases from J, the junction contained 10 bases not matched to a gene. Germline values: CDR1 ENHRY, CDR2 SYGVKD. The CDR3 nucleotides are TGTGCCATCAGTGGGAGCGGGGTTGGGGATTACGAGCAGTACTTC. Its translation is CAISGSGVGDYEQYF.